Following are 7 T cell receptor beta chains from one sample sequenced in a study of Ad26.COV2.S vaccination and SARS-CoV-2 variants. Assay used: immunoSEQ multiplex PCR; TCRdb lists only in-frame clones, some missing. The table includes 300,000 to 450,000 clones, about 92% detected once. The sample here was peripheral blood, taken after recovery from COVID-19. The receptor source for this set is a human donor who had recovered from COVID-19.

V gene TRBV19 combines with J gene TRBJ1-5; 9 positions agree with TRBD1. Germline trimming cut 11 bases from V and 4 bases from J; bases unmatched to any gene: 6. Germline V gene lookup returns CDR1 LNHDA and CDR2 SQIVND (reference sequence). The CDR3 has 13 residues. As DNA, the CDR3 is TGTGCCGCTACCGGGACAGGGAATCAGCCCCAGCATTTT. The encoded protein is CAATGTGNQPQHF.

The chain's CDR3 is CASSFGGGELFF. The CDR3 DNA reads TGCGCCAGCAGTTTCGGGGGCGGGGAGCTGTTTTTT. This sequence joins TRBV10-1 and TRBJ2-2, with a possible D match to TRBD2 (6 bases). The V gene lost 5 bases and the J gene lost 7 bases, with 8 bases spanning the gap. Germline CDR1 is WNHNN and CDR2 is SYGVQD (reference sequence). The CDR3 is made up of 12 amino acids.

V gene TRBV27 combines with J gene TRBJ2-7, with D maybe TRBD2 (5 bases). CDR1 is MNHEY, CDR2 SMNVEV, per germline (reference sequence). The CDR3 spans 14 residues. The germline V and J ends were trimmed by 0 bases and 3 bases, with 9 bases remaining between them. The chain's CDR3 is CASSLSPEDYEQYF. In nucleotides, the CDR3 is TGTGCCAGCAGTTTATCGCCGGAGGACTACGAGCAGTACTTC.

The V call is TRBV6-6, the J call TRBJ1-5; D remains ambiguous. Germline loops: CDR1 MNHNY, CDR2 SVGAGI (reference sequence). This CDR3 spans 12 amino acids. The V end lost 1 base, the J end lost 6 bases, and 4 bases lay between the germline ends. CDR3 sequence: CASSYFGQPQHF. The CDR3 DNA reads TGTGCCAGCAGTTACTTCGGTCAGCCCCAGCATTTT.

The CDR3 protein is CASSPYSQPQHF. Here the CDR3 DNA reads TGTGCCAGCAGTCCTTATAGTCAGCCCCAGCATTTT. V gene TRBV12-3 or TRBV12-4 combines with J gene TRBJ1-5; D remains unclear. Trimming removed 5 bases from V and 6 bases from J, with 8 bases in between. The CDR3 extends over 12 amino acids.

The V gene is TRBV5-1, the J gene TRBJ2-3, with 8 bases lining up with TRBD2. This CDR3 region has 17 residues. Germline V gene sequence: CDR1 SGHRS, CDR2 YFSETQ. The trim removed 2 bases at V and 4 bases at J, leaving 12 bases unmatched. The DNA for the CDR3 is TGCGCCAGCAGCTTTGATTTGGCGGGGGGTGTTTCAGATACGCAGTATTTT. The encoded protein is CASSFDLAGGVSDTQYF.

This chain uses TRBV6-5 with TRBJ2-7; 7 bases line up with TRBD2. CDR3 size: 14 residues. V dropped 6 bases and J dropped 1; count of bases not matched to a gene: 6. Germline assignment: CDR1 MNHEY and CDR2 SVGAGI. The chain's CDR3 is CASSRLGGSYEQYF. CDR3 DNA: TGTGCCAGCAGCCGACTGGGGGGGTCCTACGAGCAGTACTTC.